Shown below are 18 T cell receptor beta chains from a single sample sequenced in a study of shared clonotypes between healthy human individuals (dated by TCRdb to about 2020). The library was prepared using the immunoSEQ multiplex PCR assay. TCRdb provides this immuneACCESS table in a form limited to in-frame rearrangements. Some clones are lacking; in checked studies, under half of them reflect an unresolved V gene, and why the rest are absent is not known. The sample records fewer than 1.6 million clones, approximately 98.5% of which are singletons. The ten top clones hold approximately 0.4% of the sample. Specimen: naive CD4+ T cells sorted from blood. In light of the paper, this sample's cell subset or site label describes: CD45RA+ positively selected. These receptors were taken from a man aged 30 to 45 in good health.

V and J are TRBV6-6 and TRBJ2-6; no clear D. Per the germline V gene, CDR1 is MNHNY and CDR2 is SVGAGI (reference sequence). Trimming stripped 7 bases from V and 4 bases from J, with 14 bases between. The CDR3 is made up of 15 amino acids. The CDR3 bases are TGTGCCAGCACCCCCGTGAGTGGGGGGGCCAACGTCCTGACTTTC. Its protein product is CASTPVSGGANVLTF.

This chain connects TRBV29-1 to TRBJ1-2, with a weak D call TRBD1 (5 bases). The CDR3 has 12 amino acids. The germline CDR1 and CDR2 sequences are SQVTM and ANQGSEA. V gave up 5 bases and J gave up 8 bases, with 15 bases separating them. In DNA, the CDR3 is TGCAGCGTTAGGGACGGACCTGAAGGCTACACCTTC. This gives the protein CSVRDGPEGYTF. Filled out from reference TRBV29-1 and TRBJ1-2, the complete variable domain reads SAVISQKPSRDICQRGTSLTIQCQVDSQVTMMFWYRQQPGQSLTLIATANQGSEATYESGFVIDKFPISRPNLTFSTLTVSNMSPEDSSIYLCSVRDGPEGYTFGSGTRLTVV.

The chain employs TRBV19 and TRBJ2-3; unclear D gene. This CDR3 region has 13 residues. Germline V gene data show CDR1 as LNHDA and CDR2 as SQIVND (reference sequence). V lost 4 bases and J 0 bases, leaving 5 bases between the germline ends. CDR3 region: CASSSGSTDTQYF. The CDR3 nucleotides read TGTGCCAGTAGTAGTGGGAGCACAGATACGCAGTATTTT.

The rearrangement links TRBV5-4 to TRBJ2-1, with D possibly matching TRBD1 (6 bases). CDR1 is SGHNT, CDR2 YYREEE, per germline (reference sequence). The CDR3 totals 15 residues. The V and J ends lost 4 bases and 6 bases respectively, with 17 bases between them. The CDR3 spells CASSLEQGVGNEQFF. The CDR3 region has the DNA TGTGCCAGCAGCCTCGAACAGGGCGTGGGCAATGAGCAGTTCTTC. Full variable domain (outside the CDR3, taken from reference TRBV5-4 and TRBJ2-1): ETGVTQSPTHLIKTRGQQVTLRCSSQSGHNTVSWYQQALGQGPQFIFQYYREEENGRGNFPPRFSGLQFPNYSSELNVNALELDDSALYLCASSLEQGVGNEQFFGPGTRLTVL.

The gene calls are TRBV5-4 and TRBJ2-7; tentative D call: TRBD2 (6 bases). Deletions cut 4 bases from V and 7 bases from J, with 18 bases between. The length of the CDR3 is 14 residues. Germline CDR1 and CDR2: SGHNT and YYREEE (reference sequence). Here the CDR3 reads CASSRPGVAREQYF. In nucleotides, the CDR3 is TGTGCCAGCAGCCGCCCGGGGGTAGCTAGGGAGCAGTACTTC.

The chain recombines TRBV2 with TRBJ1-2; D may be TRBD1 (5 bases). The CDR3 is made up of 15 amino acids. Germline lookup yields CDR1 SNHLY and CDR2 FYNNEI. V was shortened by 7 bases and J by 4 bases, with 19 bases between the two germline ends. The CDR3 DNA follows: TGTGCCAGCACCGGCGGAGGGACCAAAGGCTATGGCTACACCTTC. Translating gives CASTGGGTKGYGYTF. Full variable domain (outside the CDR3, taken from reference TRBV2 and TRBJ1-2): EPEVTQTPSHQVTQMGQEVILRCVPISNHLYFYWYRQILGQKVEFLVSFYNNEISEKSEIFDDQFSVERPDGSNFTLKIRSTKLEDSAMYFCASTGGGTKGYGYTFGSGTRLTVV.

The chain uses TRBV5-8 and TRBJ2-2; TRBD2 is a possible D gene (6 bases). In germline, CDR1 is SGHTS, CDR2 YDEGEE. The CDR3 consists of 16 residues. With 4 bases removed from V and 6 bases from J, the gap between germline ends came to 19 bases. The CDR3 sequence is CASSRVSGKDAGELFF. The CDR3, as DNA: TGTGCCAGCAGCCGCGTTAGCGGAAAGGACGCCGGGGAGCTGTTTTTT. The full variable domain, completed using reference TRBV5-8 and TRBJ2-2, is EAGVTQSPTHLIKTRGQQATLRCSPISGHTSVYWYQQALGLGLQFLLWYDEGEERNRGNFPPRFSGRQFPNYSSELNVNALELEDSALYLCASSRVSGKDAGELFFGEGSRLTVL.

This chain connects TRBV5-6 to TRBJ1-1; D is uncertain. The V gene lost 1 base and the J gene lost 1 base, with 5 bases spanning the gap. The CDR3 contains 13 residues. In germline, CDR1 is SGHDT, CDR2 YYEEEE. CDR3 in amino acids: CASSLWPNTEAFF. As DNA, the CDR3 is TGTGCCAGCAGCTTGTGGCCGAACACTGAAGCTTTCTTT. The whole variable domain, filled in from reference TRBV5-6 and TRBJ1-1, reads DAGVTQSPTHLIKTRGQQVTLRCSPKSGHDTVSWYQQALGQGPQFIFQYYEEEERQRGNFPDRFSGHQFPNYSSELNVNALLLGDSALYLCASSLWPNTEAFFGQGTRLTVV.

The chain links TRBV18 to TRBJ1-4; D gene ambiguous. V was cut by 7 bases and J by 3 bases, with 12 bases left in between. Germline-derived CDR1 and CDR2 are KGHSH and LQKENI. The CDR3 spans 14 residues. The CDR3, as DNA: TGTGCCAGCTTCACCACCCTATCTAATGAAAAACTGTTTTTT. As protein: CASFTTLSNEKLFF.

The genes are TRBV5-1 and TRBJ2-1; D may correspond to TRBD1 or TRBD2 (5 bases each). Germline loops: CDR1 SGHRS, CDR2 YFSETQ. This CDR3 has 13 amino acids. The V and J ends lost 6 bases and 9 bases respectively, with 16 bases between them. CDR3 DNA sequence: TGCGCCAGCACCCCGGACGGGACGCTTGAGCAGTTCTTC. Protein: CASTPDGTLEQFF.

The V and J genes are TRBV10-1 and TRBJ2-5; possibly TRBD1 or TRBD2 for D (5 bases each). Trimming cost V 3 bases and J 4 bases, with 18 bases left between them. Germline V CDR1 and CDR2: WNHNN, SYGVQD (reference sequence). The CDR3 contains 16 residues. CDR3: CASSDGPRGQGETQYF. CDR3 nucleotide sequence: TGCGCCAGCAGTGATGGCCCGAGGGGCCAGGGAGAGACCCAGTACTTC.

This clone was found once. This chain uses TRBV12-5 with TRBJ2-1, with 9 bases aligning to TRBD2. CDR1 is LGHNT, CDR2 FRNRAP, per germline. V dropped 2 bases and J dropped 4; count of bases not matched to a gene: 12. CDR3 length: 18 residues. CDR3 in amino acids: CASGLIPAPSGTYNEQFF. In DNA, the CDR3 is TGTGCTAGTGGTTTGATTCCTGCCCCTAGCGGGACTTACAATGAGCAGTTCTTC. The variable domain in full, completed from reference TRBV12-5 and TRBJ2-1, reads DARVTQTPRHKVTEMGQEVTMRCQPILGHNTVFWYRQTMMQGLELLAYFRNRAPLDDSGMPKDRFSAEMPDATLATLKIQPSEPRDSAVYFCASGLIPAPSGTYNEQFFGPGTRLTVL.

The rearrangement links TRBV5-4 to TRBJ2-7; 7 bases align to TRBD1. Losses at the gene ends were 5 bases for V and 3 bases for J; bases not matched to a gene: 8. Germline loops: CDR1 SGHNT, CDR2 YYREEE (reference sequence). This CDR3 region has 14 residues. CDR3 bases: TGTGCCAGCAGTAAAACAGGGGTTTTCTACGAGCAGTACTTC. Translation gives CASSKTGVFYEQYF.

The chain recombines TRBV7-6 with TRBJ2-7; possibly TRBD2 for D (5 bases). The V and J ends lost 2 bases and 7 bases respectively, with 18 bases between them. Germline loops: CDR1 SGHVS, CDR2 FNYEAQ. There are 15 residues in the CDR3. The CDR3 DNA is TGTGCCAGCAGCTTACAAGGGAGAGATGCGGGTGAGCAGTACTTC. Residues: CASSLQGRDAGEQYF. The full variable domain, rest sourced from reference TRBV7-6 and TRBJ2-7, is GAGVSQSPRYKVTKRGQDVALRCDPISGHVSLYWYRQALGQGPEFLTYFNYEAQQDKSGLPNDRFSAERPEGSISTLTIQRTEQRDSAMYRCASSLQGRDAGEQYFGPGTRLTVT.

V usage is TRBV12-5 and J usage is TRBJ2-2, with 10 bases matching TRBD1. Germline lookup yields CDR1 LGHNT and CDR2 FRNRAP. This CDR3 is 15 amino acids long. J was trimmed by 7 bases and V by 3 bases; bases with no gene match: 5. CDR3 region: CASGFLTGGIGELFF. CDR3 DNA sequence: TGTGCTAGTGGTTTCCTGACAGGGGGCATCGGGGAGCTGTTTTTT.

V is TRBV7-3 and J is TRBJ2-3; D is uncertain. There are 14 residues in the CDR3. The germline CDR1 and CDR2 sequences are SGHTA and FQGTGA. V shed 4 bases and J shed 6 bases, with 14 bases lying between them. The CDR3 DNA sequence: TGTGCCAGCAGCTCAACCCAGAACGGGGATACGCAGTATTTT. It yields the protein CASSSTQNGDTQYF.

This CDR3 reads CSVRGLAGESEQYF. DNA of the CDR3: TGCAGCGTGAGGGGACTAGCGGGAGAAAGCGAGCAGTACTTC. This chain joins TRBV29-1 and TRBJ2-7; 14 bases align to TRBD2. The CDR3 length is 14 residues. J lost 6 bases, V lost 6 bases, and 7 bases had no gene match. Germline values: CDR1 SQVTM, CDR2 ANQGSEA.

The V gene is TRBV18, the J gene TRBJ2-7; a possible D gene is TRBD1 (6 bases). The V end lost 1 base, the J end lost 2 bases, and 6 bases lay between the germline ends. Germline-derived CDR1 and CDR2 are KGHSH and LQKENI. The CDR3 totals 13 residues. CDR3 DNA sequence: TGTGCCAGCTCACCACACAGGGCCTACGAGCAGTACTTC. It codes for CASSPHRAYEQYF.